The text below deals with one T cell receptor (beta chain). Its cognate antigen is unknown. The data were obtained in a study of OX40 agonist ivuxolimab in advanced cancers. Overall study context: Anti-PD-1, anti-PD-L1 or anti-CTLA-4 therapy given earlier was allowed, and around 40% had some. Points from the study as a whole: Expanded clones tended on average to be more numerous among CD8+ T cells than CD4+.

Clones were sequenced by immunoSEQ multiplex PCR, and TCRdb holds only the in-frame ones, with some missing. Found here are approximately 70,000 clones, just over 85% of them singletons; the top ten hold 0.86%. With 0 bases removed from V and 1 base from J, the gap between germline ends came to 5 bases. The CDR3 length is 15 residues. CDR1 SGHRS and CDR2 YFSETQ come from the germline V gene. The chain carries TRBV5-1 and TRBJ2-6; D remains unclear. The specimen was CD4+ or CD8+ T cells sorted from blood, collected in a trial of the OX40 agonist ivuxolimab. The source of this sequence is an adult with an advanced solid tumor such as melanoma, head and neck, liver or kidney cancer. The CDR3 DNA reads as TGCGCCAGCAGCTTGGGGGGTTCTGGGGCCAACGTCCTGACTTTC. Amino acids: CASSLGGSGANVLTF.